The rows below give T cell receptor beta chains drawn from one sample of a study of identical twins. MiXCR, run by TCRdb on the 5' RACE reads, gives a single entry per CDR3 protein. The top ten clones hold approximately 12% of a sample with some 100,000 distinct CDR3 sequences, 5.9% of them seen once. The source material was memory T cells sorted from blood. The receptors derive from a woman aged 50 to 65 in good health. The CDR3 runs from the conserved cysteine through the conserved F or W. The order of the fields is clone size, J gene, D gene, V gene, CDR3 protein, CDR3 DNA. D genes are given only for firm matches. The size entry is marked missing in some rows and otherwise reads once, few, many or a size class.

size: many
J: TRBJ2-7
D: -
V: TRBV3-1
CDR3: CASSQPPSYEQYF
DNA: TGTGCCAGCAGCCAACCCCCTAGCTACGAGCAGTACTTC

size: -
J: TRBJ2-4
D: -
V: TRBV11-3
CDR3: CASSLDPRIEPYF
DNA: TGTGCCAGCAGCTTAGACCCGCGTATTGAGCCGTACTTC

size: many
J: TRBJ2-1
D: -
V: TRBV20-1
CDR3: CSAREGRGAHNEQFF
DNA: TGCAGTGCTAGAGAGGGACGGGGGGCACACAATGAGCAGTTCTTC

size: -
J: TRBJ1-4
D: TRBD1
V: TRBV4-1
CDR3: CASKDRAGEKLFF
DNA: TGCGCCAGCAAGGACAGGGCGGGTGAAAAACTGTTTTTT

size: many
J: TRBJ2-2
D: TRBD1
V: TRBV11-3
CDR3: CASSSTGVTGELFF
DNA: TGTGCCAGCAGCTCGACAGGGGTGACCGGGGAGCTGTTTTTT

size: many
J: TRBJ2-1
D: -
V: TRBV7-3
CDR3: CASSSTLGGQFF
DNA: TGTGCCAGCAGCTCCACTCTAGGGGGGCAGTTCTTC

size: -
J: TRBJ2-4
D: TRBD2
V: TRBV12-3/TRBV12-4
CDR3: CASTRRGGEQNIQYF
DNA: TGTGCCAGCACTCGCCGGGGGGGGGAACAAAACATTCAGTACTTC

size: many
J: TRBJ2-1
D: TRBD2
V: TRBV15
CDR3: CATSRRGLAGGTEQFF
DNA: TGTGCCACCAGCAGACGTGGACTAGCGGGAGGGACTGAGCAGTTCTTC

size: -
J: TRBJ1-4
D: TRBD1
V: TRBV4-1
CDR3: CASSQPHRGQTDEKLFF
DNA: TGCGCCAGCAGCCAACCACACCGGGGACAGACAGATGAAAAACTGTTTTTT

size: many
J: TRBJ2-3
D: -
V: TRBV12-3/TRBV12-4
CDR3: CASRPPGTRADTQYF
DNA: TGTGCCAGCAGGCCCCCGGGGACTCGGGCAGATACGCAGTATTTT

size: -
J: TRBJ2-1
D: TRBD2
V: TRBV3-1
CDR3: CASSLGTSGSEFF
DNA: TGTGCCAGCAGCCTCGGGACTAGCGGGAGCGAGTTCTTC

size: -
J: TRBJ2-1
D: -
V: TRBV6-6
CDR3: CASRTGRPTGTSKHNEQFF
DNA: TGTGCCAGCAGGACAGGGCGACCCACCGGGACTAGTAAACATAATGAGCAGTTCTTC

size: few
J: TRBJ2-7
D: TRBD1
V: TRBV6-5
CDR3: CASSYDRGSYEQYF
DNA: TGTGCCAGCAGTTACGACAGGGGTTCCTACGAGCAGTACTTC

size: few
J: TRBJ2-7
D: -
V: TRBV29-1
CDR3: CSVEGQYEQYF
DNA: TGCAGCGTTGAGGGGCAATACGAGCAGTACTTC

size: -
J: TRBJ1-4
D: -
V: TRBV20-1
CDR3: CSAIGPVTGGEKLFF
DNA: TGCAGTGCTATAGGTCCGGTTACAGGCGGCGAAAAACTGTTTTTT

size: few
J: TRBJ1-2
D: -
V: TRBV29-1
CDR3: CSVDGLLSGYTF
DNA: TGCAGCGTTGATGGGCTACTCTCTGGCTACACCTTC

size: many
J: TRBJ1-2
D: -
V: TRBV6-1
CDR3: CASVGQSYGYTF
DNA: TGTGCCAGCGTCGGACAGTCCTATGGCTACACCTTC

size: many
J: TRBJ1-5
D: TRBD1
V: TRBV12-3/TRBV12-4
CDR3: CASSLMGTGGTGQPQHF
DNA: TGTGCCAGCAGTTTAATGGGGACAGGGGGAACGGGTCAGCCCCAGCATTTT

size: many
J: TRBJ1-1
D: TRBD1
V: TRBV5-1
CDR3: CASSPSLGQGAYTEAFF
DNA: TGCGCCAGCAGCCCATCGTTGGGACAGGGGGCATACACTGAAGCTTTCTTT

size: many
J: TRBJ2-1
D: TRBD2
V: TRBV7-9
CDR3: CASSLVMGEGFF
DNA: TGTGCCAGCAGCTTAGTTATGGGGGAGGGGTTCTTC

size: many
J: TRBJ2-1
D: -
V: TRBV5-1
CDR3: CASSFEGMSYNEQFF
DNA: TGCGCCAGCAGCTTTGAGGGGATGTCCTACAATGAGCAGTTCTTC

size: few
J: TRBJ2-1
D: -
V: TRBV29-1
CDR3: CSVEGGGPYNEQFF
DNA: TGCAGCGTTGAAGGGGGGGGCCCCTACAATGAGCAGTTCTTC

size: many
J: TRBJ2-1
D: TRBD2
V: TRBV5-1
CDR3: CASSLARAGGLDEQFF
DNA: TGCGCCAGCAGCTTGGCCAGAGCGGGAGGTCTTGATGAGCAGTTCTTC

size: many
J: TRBJ1-2
D: TRBD1
V: TRBV3-1
CDR3: CASSQVGTVGYTF
DNA: TGTGCCAGCAGCCAAGTGGGGACAGTCGGCTACACCTTC

size: -
J: TRBJ2-1
D: -
V: TRBV12-3/TRBV12-4
CDR3: CASSPGRYNEQFF
DNA: TGTGCCAGCAGCCCCGGACGGTACAATGAGCAGTTCTTC

size: few
J: TRBJ1-2
D: -
V: TRBV7-9
CDR3: CASSPGGINYGYTF
DNA: TGTGCCAGCAGCCCCGGGGGGATTAACTATGGCTACACCTTC

size: many
J: TRBJ2-5
D: -
V: TRBV20-1
CDR3: CSAREPLFQETQYF
DNA: TGCAGTGCTAGAGAACCCCTCTTCCAAGAGACCCAGTACTTC

size: -
J: TRBJ2-3
D: TRBD1
V: TRBV9
CDR3: CASSVEDRVTDTQYF
DNA: TGTGCCAGCAGCGTAGAGGACAGGGTCACAGATACGCAGTATTTT

size: many
J: TRBJ2-7
D: -
V: TRBV11-1
CDR3: CASSLELSYEQYF
DNA: TGTGCCAGCAGCTTAGAGCTAAGCTACGAGCAGTACTTC

size: many
J: TRBJ1-2
D: -
V: TRBV30
CDR3: CAWKSANYGYTF
DNA: TGTGCCTGGAAGTCCGCGAACTATGGCTACACCTTC

size: many
J: TRBJ2-7
D: -
V: TRBV12-3/TRBV12-4
CDR3: CASSSAGPYEQYF
DNA: TGTGCCAGCAGTTCGGCAGGCCCCTACGAGCAGTACTTC

size: many
J: TRBJ2-1
D: -
V: TRBV12-3/TRBV12-4
CDR3: CASFRSYNEQFF
DNA: TGTGCCAGTTTTCGGTCCTACAATGAGCAGTTCTTC

size: many
J: TRBJ2-7
D: -
V: TRBV11-3
CDR3: CASSPRGPEQYF
DNA: TGTGCCAGCAGCCCAAGAGGACCTGAGCAGTACTTC

size: few
J: TRBJ2-7
D: -
V: TRBV7-9
CDR3: CASSLVGTSYEQYF
DNA: TGTGCCAGCAGCTTAGTCGGGACATCCTACGAGCAGTACTTC

size: -
J: TRBJ2-1
D: TRBD2
V: TRBV6-1
CDR3: CASSGLAGRSYNEQFF
DNA: TGTGCCAGCAGCGGTCTAGCGGGACGCTCCTACAATGAGCAGTTCTTC

size: -
J: TRBJ1-3
D: -
V: TRBV2
CDR3: CASSEREVVGNTIYF
DNA: TGTGCCAGCAGTGAAAGGGAAGTCGTCGGAAACACCATATATTTT

size: -
J: TRBJ2-1
D: -
V: TRBV11-2
CDR3: CASSSPNRNSFF
DNA: TGTGCCAGCAGCTCCCCCAACCGGAATTCGTTCTTC

size: once
J: TRBJ2-2
D: TRBD2
V: TRBV7-3
CDR3: CASSLTREGTGELFF
DNA: TGTGCCAGCAGCTTAACCAGGGAGGGCACCGGGGAGCTGTTTTTT

size: few
J: TRBJ1-2
D: -
V: TRBV6-5
CDR3: CASREVIDYGYTF
DNA: TGTGCCAGCAGAGAAGTGATAGACTATGGCTACACCTTC

size: many
J: TRBJ2-3
D: -
V: TRBV9
CDR3: CASSLHAGTDTQYF
DNA: TGTGCCAGCAGCCTCCACGCGGGAACAGATACGCAGTATTTT